The clone carrying this T cell receptor beta chain was observed at least ten times. The CDR3 has 13 amino acids. The germline gives CDR1 SQVTM, CDR2 ANQGSEA. V gave up 4 bases and J gave up 6 bases, with 15 bases separating them. This specimen comes from a study of CD8 T cells in ankylosing spondylitis. Using its own MiXCR run on the 5' RACE reads, TCRdb lists one record per CDR3 protein. The sample lists about 130,000 distinct CDR3 sequences; approximately 7.3% were seen once. The chain carries TRBV29-1 and TRBJ2-5; maybe TRBD1 (6 bases). This receptor was identified in a female donor with ankylosing spondylitis or in good health (not recorded which). What was sequenced was blood, either unsorted or a sorted T cell fraction (not recorded which). The CDR3 bases are TGCAGCGTTGGCCAGGGGTCTAGCAAGACCCAGTACTTC. Translation gives CSVGQGSSKTQYF. Full variable domain (rest looked up from reference TRBV29-1 and TRBJ2-5): SAVISQKPSRDICQRGTSLTIQCQVDSQVTMMFWYRQQPGQSLTLIATANQGSEATYESGFVIDKFPISRPNLTFSTLTVSNMSPEDSSIYLCSVGQGSSKTQYFGPGTRLLVL.